This record looks at one TCR beta chain sequence and its context. Its specificity is unknown. These data originate in a study of T cell repertoires in cytomegalovirus infection. Study-wide background: Well-studied HLA-B-restricted epitopes and recently identified HLA-C-restricted epitopes of CMV were both used in the study. An indication of both CMV infection and matching HLA type came from public TCR beta signatures.

This CDR3 spans 15 amino acids. Trimming took off 2 bases at V and 0 bases at J, with 8 bases between the two ends. Per the germline V gene, CDR1 is MNHNS and CDR2 is SASEGT. TCRdb reanalysed the reads using MiXCR and keeps one entry per CDR3 protein. The sample gives about 85,000 distinct CDR3 sequences, about half of which show up once; 85% to 95% is in the top ten. Overall study results and limits: People with CMV and the relevant HLA were identified by cumulative public TCR beta family frequency. Predominance within the ex vivo response was attributable to HLA-C-restricted CMV-specific TCR beta clonotypes.

The chain couples TRBV6-1 to TRBJ1-3; D is ambiguous. This clonotype originated in a human donor in good health (CMV status not recorded). Some clones in this sample may be carry-over from other donors' samples. The material was CD8+ T cells from cultured PBMCs, obtained from culture after CMV antigen stimulation. CDR3 region: CASSERGSSGNTIYF. DNA for the CDR3: TGTGCCAGCAGTGAACGCGGGAGCTCTGGAAACACCATATATTTT.